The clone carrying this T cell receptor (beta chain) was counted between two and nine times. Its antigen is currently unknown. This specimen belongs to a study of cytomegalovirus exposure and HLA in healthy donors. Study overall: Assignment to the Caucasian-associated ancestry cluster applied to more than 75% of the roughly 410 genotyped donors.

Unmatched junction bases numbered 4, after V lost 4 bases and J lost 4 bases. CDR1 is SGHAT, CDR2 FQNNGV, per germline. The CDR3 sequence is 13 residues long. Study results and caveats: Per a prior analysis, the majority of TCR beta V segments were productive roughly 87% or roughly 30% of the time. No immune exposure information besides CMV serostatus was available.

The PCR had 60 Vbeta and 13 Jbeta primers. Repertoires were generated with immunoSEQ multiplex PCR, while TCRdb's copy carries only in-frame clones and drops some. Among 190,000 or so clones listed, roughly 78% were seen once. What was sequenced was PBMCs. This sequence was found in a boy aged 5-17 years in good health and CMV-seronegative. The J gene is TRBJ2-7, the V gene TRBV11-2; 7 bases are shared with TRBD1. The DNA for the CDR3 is TGTGCCAGCAGCTCCGGGACAGAATACGAGCAGTACTTC. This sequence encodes CASSSGTEYEQYF.